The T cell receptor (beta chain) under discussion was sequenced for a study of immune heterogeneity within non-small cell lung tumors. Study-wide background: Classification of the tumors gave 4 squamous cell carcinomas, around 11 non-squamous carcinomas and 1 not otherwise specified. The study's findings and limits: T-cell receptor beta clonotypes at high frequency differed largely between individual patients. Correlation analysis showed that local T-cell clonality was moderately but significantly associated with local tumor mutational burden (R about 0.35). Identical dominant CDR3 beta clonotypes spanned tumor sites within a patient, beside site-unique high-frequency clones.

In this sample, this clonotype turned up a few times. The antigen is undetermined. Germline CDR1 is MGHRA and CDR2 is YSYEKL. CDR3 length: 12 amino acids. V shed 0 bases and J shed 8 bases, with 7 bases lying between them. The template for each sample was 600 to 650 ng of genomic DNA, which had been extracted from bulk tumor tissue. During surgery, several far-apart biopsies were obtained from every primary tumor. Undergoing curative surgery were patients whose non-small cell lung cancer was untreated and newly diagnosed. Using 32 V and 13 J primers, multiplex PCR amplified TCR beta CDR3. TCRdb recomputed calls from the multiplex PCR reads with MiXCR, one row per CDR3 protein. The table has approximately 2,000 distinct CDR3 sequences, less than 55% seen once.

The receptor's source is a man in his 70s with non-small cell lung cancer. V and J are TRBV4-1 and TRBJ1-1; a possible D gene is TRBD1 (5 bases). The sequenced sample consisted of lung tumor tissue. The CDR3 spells CASSQDGAEAFF. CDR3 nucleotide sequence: TGCGCCAGCAGCCAAGATGGGGCAGAAGCTTTCTTT.